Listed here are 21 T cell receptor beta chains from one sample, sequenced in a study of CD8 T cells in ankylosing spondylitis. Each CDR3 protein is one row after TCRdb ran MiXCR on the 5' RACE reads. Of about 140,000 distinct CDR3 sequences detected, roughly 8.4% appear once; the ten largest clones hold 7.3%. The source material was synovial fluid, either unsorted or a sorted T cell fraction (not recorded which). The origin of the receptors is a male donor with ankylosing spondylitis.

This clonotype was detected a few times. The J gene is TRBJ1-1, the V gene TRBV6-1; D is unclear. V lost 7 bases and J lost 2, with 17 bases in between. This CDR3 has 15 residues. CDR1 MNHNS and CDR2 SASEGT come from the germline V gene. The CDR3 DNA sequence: TGTGCCAGCAATAAGGGCTCGAGACCAAACACTGAAGCTTTCTTT. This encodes CASNKGSRPNTEAFF.

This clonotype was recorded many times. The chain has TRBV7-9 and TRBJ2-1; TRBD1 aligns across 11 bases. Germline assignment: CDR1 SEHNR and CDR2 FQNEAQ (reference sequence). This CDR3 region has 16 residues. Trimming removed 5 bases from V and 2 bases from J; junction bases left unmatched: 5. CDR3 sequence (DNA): TGTGCCAGCAGCCCCTGGACAGGGGGCCCCTACAATGAGCAGTTCTTC. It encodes CASSPWTGGPYNEQFF. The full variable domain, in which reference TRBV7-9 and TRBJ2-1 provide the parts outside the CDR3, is DTGVSQNPRHKITKRGQNVTFRCDPISEHNRLYWYRQTLGQGPEFLTYFQNEAQLEKSRLLSDRFSAERPKGSFSTLEIQRTEQGDSAMYLCASSPWTGGPYNEQFFGPGTRLTVL.

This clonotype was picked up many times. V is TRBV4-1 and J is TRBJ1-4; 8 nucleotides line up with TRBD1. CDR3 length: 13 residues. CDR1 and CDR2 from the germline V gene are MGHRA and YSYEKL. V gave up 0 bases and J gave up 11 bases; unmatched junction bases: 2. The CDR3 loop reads CASSQDGDRKLFF. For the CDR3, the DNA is TGCGCCAGCAGCCAAGATGGGGACAGGAAACTGTTTTTT.

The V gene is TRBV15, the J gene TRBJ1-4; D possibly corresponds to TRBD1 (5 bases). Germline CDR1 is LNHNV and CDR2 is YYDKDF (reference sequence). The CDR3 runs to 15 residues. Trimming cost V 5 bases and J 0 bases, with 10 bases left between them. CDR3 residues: CATSGDSATNEKLFF. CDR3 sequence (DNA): TGTGCCACCAGCGGTGACAGTGCAACTAATGAAAAACTGTTTTTT.

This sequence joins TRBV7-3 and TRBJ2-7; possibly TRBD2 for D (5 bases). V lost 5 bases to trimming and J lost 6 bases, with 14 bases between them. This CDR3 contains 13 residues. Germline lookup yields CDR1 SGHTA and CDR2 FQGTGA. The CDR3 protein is CASSATNGGEQYF. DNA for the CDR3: TGTGCCAGCAGCGCAACAAACGGAGGCGAGCAGTACTTC.

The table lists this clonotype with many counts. The CDR3 DNA follows: TGCAGTGCTCCTGACTTGAGCGGGGCAGATGAGCAGTTCTTC. Its protein product is CSAPDLSGADEQFF. V gene TRBV20-1 combines with J gene TRBJ2-1; 7 bases are shared with TRBD2. In germline, CDR1 is DFQATT, CDR2 SNEGSKA (reference sequence). After removal of 5 bases from V and 8 bases from J, the junction contained 12 bases not matched to a gene. This CDR3 has 14 amino acids.

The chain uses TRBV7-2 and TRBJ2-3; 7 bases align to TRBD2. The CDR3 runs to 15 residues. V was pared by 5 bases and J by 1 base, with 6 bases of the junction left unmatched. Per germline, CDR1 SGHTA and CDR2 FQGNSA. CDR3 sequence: CASSPRAGGTDTQYF. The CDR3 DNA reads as TGTGCCAGCAGCCCAAGGGCGGGGGGCACAGATACGCAGTATTTT. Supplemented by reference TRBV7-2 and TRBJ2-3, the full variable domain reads GAGVSQSPSNKVTEKGKDVELRCDPISGHTALYWYRQSLGQGLEFLIYFQGNSAPDKSGLPSDRFSAERTGGSVSTLTIQRTQQEDSAVYLCASSPRAGGTDTQYFGPGTRLTVL.

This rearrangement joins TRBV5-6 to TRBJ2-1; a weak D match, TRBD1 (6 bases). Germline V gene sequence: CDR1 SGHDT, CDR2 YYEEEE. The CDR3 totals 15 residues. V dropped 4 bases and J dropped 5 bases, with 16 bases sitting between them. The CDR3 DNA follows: TGTGCCAGCAGCGAATGGACAGACGCCGACAATGAGCAGTTCTTC. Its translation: CASSEWTDADNEQFF.

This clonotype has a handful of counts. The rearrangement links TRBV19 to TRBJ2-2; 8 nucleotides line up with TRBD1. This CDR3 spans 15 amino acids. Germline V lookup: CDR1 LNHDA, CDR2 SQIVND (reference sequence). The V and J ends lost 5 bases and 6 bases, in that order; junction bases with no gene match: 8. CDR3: CASSVGQGLAGELFF. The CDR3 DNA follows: TGTGCCAGTAGTGTCGGACAGGGTTTGGCCGGGGAGCTGTTTTTT.

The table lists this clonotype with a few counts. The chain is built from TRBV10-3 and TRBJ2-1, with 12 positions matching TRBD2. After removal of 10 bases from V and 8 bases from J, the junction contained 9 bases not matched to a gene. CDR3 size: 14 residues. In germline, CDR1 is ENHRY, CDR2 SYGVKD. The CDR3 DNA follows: TGTGCCACCGCTCTAGCGGGAGGGGGCGATGAGCAGTTCTTC. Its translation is CATALAGGGDEQFF.

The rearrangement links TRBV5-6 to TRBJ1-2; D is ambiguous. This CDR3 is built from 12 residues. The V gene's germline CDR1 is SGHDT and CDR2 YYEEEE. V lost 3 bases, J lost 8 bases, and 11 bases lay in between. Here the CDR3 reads CASSYGEGGYTF. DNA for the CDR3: TGTGCCAGCAGCTACGGTGAAGGGGGCTACACCTTC.

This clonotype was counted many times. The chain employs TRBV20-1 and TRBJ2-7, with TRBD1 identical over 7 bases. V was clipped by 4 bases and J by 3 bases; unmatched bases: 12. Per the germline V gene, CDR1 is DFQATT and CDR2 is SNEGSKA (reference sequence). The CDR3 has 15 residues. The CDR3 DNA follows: TGCAGTGCTACGGGCCGTCGACAGGGAAGCTACGAGCAGTACTTC. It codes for CSATGRRQGSYEQYF.

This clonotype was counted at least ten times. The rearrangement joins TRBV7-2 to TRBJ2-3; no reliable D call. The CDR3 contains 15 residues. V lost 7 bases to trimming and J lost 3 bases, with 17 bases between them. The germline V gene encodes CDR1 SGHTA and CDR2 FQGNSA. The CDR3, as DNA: TGTGCCAGCACCACCTGGGCAGGTAGAACAGATACGCAGTATTTT. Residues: CASTTWAGRTDTQYF.

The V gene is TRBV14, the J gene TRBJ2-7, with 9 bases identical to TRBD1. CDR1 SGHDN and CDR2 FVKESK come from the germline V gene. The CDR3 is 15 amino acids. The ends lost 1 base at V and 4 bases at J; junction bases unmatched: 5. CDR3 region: CASSQAGTGPYEQYF. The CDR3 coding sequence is TGTGCCAGCAGCCAAGCCGGGACAGGGCCTTACGAGCAGTACTTC.

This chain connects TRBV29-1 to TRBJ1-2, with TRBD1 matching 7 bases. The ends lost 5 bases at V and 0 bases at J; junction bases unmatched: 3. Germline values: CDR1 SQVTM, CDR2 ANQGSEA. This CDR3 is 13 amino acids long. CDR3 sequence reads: CSVWTGANYGYTF. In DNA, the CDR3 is TGCAGCGTTTGGACAGGAGCTAACTATGGCTACACCTTC.

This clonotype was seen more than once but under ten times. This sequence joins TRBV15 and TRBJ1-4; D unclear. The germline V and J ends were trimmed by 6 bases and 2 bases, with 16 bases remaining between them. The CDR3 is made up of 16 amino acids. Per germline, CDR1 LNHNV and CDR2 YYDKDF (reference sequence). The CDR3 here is CATRKVEEGTNEKLFF. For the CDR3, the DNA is TGTGCCACCAGGAAAGTAGAGGAAGGGACTAATGAAAAACTGTTTTTT. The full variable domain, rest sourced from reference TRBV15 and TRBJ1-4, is DAMVIQNPRYQVTQFGKPVTLSCSQTLNHNVMYWYQQKSSQAPKLLFHYYDKDFNNEADTPDNFQSRRPNTSFCFLDIRSPGLGDTAMYLCATRKVEEGTNEKLFFGSGTQLSVL.

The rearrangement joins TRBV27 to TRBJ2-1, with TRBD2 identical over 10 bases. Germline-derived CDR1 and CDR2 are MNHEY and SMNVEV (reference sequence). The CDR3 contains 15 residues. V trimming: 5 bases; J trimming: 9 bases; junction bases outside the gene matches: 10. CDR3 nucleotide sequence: TGTGCCAGCAGTACGCTAGCGGGGGCCCTAGGTGAGCAGTTCTTC. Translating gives CASSTLAGALGEQFF.

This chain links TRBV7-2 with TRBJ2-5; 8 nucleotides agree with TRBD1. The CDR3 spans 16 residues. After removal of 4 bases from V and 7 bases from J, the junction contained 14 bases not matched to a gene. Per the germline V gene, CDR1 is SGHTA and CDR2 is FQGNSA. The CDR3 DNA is TGTGCCAGCAGCTCCCGAGGGACAGGCGAAGTCGGGACCCAGTACTTC. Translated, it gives CASSSRGTGEVGTQYF. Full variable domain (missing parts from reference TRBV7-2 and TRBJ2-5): GAGVSQSPSNKVTEKGKDVELRCDPISGHTALYWYRQSLGQGLEFLIYFQGNSAPDKSGLPSDRFSAERTGGSVSTLTIQRTQQEDSAVYLCASSSRGTGEVGTQYFGPGTRLLVL.

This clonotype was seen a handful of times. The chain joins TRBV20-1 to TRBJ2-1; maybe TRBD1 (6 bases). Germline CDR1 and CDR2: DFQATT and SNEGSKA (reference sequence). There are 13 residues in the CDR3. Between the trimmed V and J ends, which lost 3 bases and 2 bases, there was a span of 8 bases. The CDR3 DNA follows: TGCAGTGCTAGCGCAGGGGCCTACAATGAGCAGTTCTTC. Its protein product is CSASAGAYNEQFF.

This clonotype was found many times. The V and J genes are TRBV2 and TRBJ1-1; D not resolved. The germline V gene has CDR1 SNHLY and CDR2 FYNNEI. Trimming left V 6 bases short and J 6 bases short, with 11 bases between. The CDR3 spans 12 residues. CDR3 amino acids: CASSSRNPEAFF. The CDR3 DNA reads TGTGCCAGCAGCTCACGTAATCCTGAAGCTTTCTTT.

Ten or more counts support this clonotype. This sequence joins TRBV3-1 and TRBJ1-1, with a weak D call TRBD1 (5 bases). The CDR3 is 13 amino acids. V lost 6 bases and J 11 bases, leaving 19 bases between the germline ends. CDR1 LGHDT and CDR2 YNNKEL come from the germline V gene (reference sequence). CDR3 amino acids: CASSGDGLRRAFF. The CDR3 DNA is TGTGCCAGCAGTGGGGACGGACTTCGGCGGGCTTTCTTT.